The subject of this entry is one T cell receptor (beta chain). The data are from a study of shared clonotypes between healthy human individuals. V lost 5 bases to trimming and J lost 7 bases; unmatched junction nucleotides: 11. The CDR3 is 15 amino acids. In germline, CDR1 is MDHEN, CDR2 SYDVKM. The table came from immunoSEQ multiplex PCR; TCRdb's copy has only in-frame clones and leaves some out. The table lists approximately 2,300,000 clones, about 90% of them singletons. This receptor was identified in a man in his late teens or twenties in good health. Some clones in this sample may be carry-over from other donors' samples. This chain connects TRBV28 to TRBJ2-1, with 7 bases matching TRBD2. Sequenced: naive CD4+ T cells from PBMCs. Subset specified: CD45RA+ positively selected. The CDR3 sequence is CASSIRGEARNEQFF. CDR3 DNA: TGTGCCAGCAGTATACGGGGGGAGGCGAGAAATGAGCAGTTCTTC.